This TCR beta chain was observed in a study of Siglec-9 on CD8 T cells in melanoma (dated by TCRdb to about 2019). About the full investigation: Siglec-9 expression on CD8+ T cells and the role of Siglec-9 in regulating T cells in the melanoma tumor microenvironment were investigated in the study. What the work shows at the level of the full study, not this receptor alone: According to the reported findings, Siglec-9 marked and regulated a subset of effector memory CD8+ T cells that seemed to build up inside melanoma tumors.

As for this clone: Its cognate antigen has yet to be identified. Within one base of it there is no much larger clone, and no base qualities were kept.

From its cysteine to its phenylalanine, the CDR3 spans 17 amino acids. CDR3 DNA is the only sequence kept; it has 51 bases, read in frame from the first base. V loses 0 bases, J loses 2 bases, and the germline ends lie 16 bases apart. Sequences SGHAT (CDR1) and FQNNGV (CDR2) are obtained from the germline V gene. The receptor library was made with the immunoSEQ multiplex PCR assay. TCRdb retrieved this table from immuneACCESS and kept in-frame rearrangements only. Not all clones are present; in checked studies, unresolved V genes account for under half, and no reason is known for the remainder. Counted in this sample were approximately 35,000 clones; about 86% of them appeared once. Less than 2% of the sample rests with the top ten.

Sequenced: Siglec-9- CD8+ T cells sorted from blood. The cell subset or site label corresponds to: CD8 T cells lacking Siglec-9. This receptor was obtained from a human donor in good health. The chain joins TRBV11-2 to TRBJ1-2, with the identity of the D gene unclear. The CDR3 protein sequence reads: CASSLDPLGGFNYGYTF. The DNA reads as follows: TGTGCCAGCAGCTTAGATCCCCTCGGCGGGTTCAACTATGGCTACACCTTC.